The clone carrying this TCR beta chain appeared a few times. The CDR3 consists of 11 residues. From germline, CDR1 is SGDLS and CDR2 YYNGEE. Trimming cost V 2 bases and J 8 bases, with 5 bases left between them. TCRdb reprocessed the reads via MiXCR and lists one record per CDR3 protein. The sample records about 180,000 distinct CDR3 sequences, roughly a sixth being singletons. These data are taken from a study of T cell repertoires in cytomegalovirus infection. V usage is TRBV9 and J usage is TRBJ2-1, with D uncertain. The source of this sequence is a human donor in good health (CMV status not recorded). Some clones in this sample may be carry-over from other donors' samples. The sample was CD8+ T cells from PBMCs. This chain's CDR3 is CASSVSDEQFF. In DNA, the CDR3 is TGTGCCAGCAGCGTGTCGGATGAGCAGTTCTTC.